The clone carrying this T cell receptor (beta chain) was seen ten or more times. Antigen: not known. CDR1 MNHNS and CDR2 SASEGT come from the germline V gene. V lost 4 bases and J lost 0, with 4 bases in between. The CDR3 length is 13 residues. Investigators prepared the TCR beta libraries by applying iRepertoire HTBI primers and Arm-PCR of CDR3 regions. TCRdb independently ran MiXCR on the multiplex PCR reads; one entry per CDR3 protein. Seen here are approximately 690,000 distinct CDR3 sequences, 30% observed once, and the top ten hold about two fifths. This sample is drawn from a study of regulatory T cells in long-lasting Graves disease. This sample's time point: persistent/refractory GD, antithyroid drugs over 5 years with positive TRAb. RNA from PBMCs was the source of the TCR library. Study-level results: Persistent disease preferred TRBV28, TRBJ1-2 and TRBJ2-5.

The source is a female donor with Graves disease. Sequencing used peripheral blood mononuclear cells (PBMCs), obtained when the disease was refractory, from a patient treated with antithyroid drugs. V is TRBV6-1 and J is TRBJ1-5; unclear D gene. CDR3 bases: TGTGCCAGCAGTGCGGGTAGCAATCAGCCCCAGCATTTT. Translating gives CASSAGSNQPQHF.